This T cell receptor beta chain was observed in a study of CD8+CD57+ T cells in acquired aplastic anemia. Turning to this clonotype: No antigen is known for it.

The V and J ends lost 1 base and 5 bases, in that order; junction bases with no gene match: 4. CDR1 and CDR2 (germline): SGHTA, FQGNSA. The CDR3 loop spans 14 amino acids. The study, taken as a whole, reports: Between patients and controls, CD8+ Simpson's diversity did not vary significantly.

Template material for TCR beta VDJ and CDR3 profiling consisted of genomic DNA. TCRdb ran MiXCR on the reads and lists one entry per CDR3 protein. The sample has more than 150,000 distinct CDR3 sequences; 35% to 50% are singletons. The specimen was sorted CD4+, CD8+, or CD8+CD57+ T cells (not recorded which) from PBMCs. The chain employs TRBV7-2 and TRBJ2-5; 7 bases match TRBD2. The clonotype was recovered from a human donor in good health. The CDR3 here is CASSLGLAQETQYF. DNA for the CDR3: TGTGCCAGCAGCTTAGGACTAGCTCAGGAGACCCAGTACTTC.